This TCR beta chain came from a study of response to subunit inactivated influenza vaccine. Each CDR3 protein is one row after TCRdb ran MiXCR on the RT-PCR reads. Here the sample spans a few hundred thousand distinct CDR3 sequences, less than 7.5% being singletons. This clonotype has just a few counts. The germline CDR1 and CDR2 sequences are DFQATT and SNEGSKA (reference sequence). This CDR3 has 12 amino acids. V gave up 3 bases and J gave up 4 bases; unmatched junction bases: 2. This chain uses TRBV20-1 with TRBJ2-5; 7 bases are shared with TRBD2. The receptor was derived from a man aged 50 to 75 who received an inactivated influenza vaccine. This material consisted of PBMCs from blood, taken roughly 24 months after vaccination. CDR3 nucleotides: TGCAGTGCTAGGACTAGCATAGAGACCCAGTACTTC. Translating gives CSARTSIETQYF.